A single T cell receptor (beta chain) is shown here with its context. Its antigen is currently unknown. Alongside a J-beta primer mix, a sample-barcoded 5' primer served in a second PCR lasting about 7 to 12 cycles. TCRdb itself ran the 5' RACE reads through MiXCR, one entry per CDR3 protein. The table records roughly 1,300,000 distinct CDR3 sequences, 59% of them present only once. The sample is drawn from a study of blood T cells in healthy people across ages. General study points: Versus aged donors, long-lived donors had higher diversity and more naive CD4+ cells.

Each sample gave at least 6.5 million isolated PBMCs. Germline loops: CDR1 SGHRS, CDR2 YFSETQ. The CDR3 is made up of 13 amino acids. V lost 3 bases and J lost 2, with 8 bases in between. This clonotype was obtained from a man younger than 35 in good health. The chain recombines TRBV5-1 with TRBJ2-5; no clear D gene. Sample: blood. The CDR3 DNA reads as TGCGCCAGCAGCTGCGTTGGGCAAGAGACCCAGTACTTC. It translates to CASSCVGQETQYF.